This T cell receptor (beta chain) comes out of a study of CD8 T cells in Susac syndrome. Findings of the study overall: By the study's own acknowledgment, its TCR sequencing and HLA analysis included relatively few individuals.

After extraction with the RNeasy kit, 0.5 to 1 ug of the RNA was reverse transcribed using random hexamers. The immunoSEQ assay covered 54 Vbeta and 13 Jbeta segments for CDR3. A single record per CDR3 protein comes from TCRdb applying MiXCR to the immunoSEQ multiplex PCR reads. The sample lists 180,000 or so distinct CDR3 sequences, approximately 94% seen once, with about 0.1% in the top ten. Negative isolation yielded CD8+ and CD4+ T cells; FACS enriched TEMRA cells. Deletions cut 4 bases from V and 2 bases from J, with 11 bases between. Per germline, CDR1 SNHLY and CDR2 FYNNEI. There are 14 residues in the CDR3. A note on this clonotype: What it recognizes is unknown.

Material: CD4+ T cells from PBMCs. This chain connects TRBV2 to TRBJ1-2; D may be TRBD1 (6 bases). The TCR originated in a human donor in good health. CDR3 sequence reads: CASSGQVGNYGYTF. DNA of the CDR3: TGTGCCAGCAGTGGACAGGTCGGAAACTATGGCTACACCTTC.